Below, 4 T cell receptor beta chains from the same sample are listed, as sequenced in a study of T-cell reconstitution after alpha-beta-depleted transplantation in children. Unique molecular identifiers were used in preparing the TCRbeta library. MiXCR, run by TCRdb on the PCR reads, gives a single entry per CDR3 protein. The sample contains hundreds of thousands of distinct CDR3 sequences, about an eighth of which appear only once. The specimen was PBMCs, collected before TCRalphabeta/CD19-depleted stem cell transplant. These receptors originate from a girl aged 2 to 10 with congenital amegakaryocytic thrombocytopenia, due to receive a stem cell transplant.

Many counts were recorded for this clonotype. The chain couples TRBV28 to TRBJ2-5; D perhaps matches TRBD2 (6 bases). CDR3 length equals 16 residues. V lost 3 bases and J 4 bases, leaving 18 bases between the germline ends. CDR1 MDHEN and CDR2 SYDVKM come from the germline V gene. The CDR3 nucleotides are TGTGCCAGCAGTTTGGGGGTAACTAGCTTGGGAGAGACCCAGTACTTC. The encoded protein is CASSLGVTSLGETQYF.

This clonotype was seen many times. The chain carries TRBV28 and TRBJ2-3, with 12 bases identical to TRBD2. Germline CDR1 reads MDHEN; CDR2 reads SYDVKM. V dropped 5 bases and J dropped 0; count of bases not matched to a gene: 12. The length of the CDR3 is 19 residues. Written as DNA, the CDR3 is TGTGCCAGCAGTACCTCACTAGCGGGAGGAATCATTAGCACAGATACGCAGTATTTT. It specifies CASSTSLAGGIISTDTQYF.

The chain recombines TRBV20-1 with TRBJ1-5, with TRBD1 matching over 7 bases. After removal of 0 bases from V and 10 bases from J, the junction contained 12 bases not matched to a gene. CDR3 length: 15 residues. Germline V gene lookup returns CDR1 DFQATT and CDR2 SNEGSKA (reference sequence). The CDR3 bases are TGCAGTGCTAGAGACAAGCAGGGGGGGGTGAAACCCCAGCATTTT. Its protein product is CSARDKQGGVKPQHF.

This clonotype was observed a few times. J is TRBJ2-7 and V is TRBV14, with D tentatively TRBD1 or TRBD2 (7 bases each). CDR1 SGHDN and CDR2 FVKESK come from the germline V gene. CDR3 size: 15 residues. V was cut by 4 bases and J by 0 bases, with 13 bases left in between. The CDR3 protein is CASSRRGGISYEQYF. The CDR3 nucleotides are TGTGCCAGCAGCCGCAGGGGGGGGATCTCCTACGAGCAGTACTTC.